The 14 T cell receptor beta chains presented below share a single source sample, sequenced in a study of OX40 agonist ivuxolimab in advanced cancers. The protocol was immunoSEQ multiplex PCR, while the TCRdb copy is restricted to in-frame clones and leaves out a portion. The sample lists roughly 49,000 clones; around 82% were seen once. The sequences come from CD4+ or CD8+ T cells sorted from blood, collected in a trial of the OX40 agonist ivuxolimab. Receptor source: an adult with an advanced solid tumor such as melanoma, head and neck, liver or kidney cancer.

CDR3 sequence (DNA): TGTGCCAGCAGCCTACCCGACACAGGGAGGGGGACCGGGGAGCTGTTTTTT. Protein: CASSLPDTGRGTGELFF. J is TRBJ2-2 and V is TRBV27, with D tentatively TRBD2 (7 bases). Germline loops: CDR1 MNHEY, CDR2 SMNVEV (reference sequence). This CDR3 is built from 17 residues. Trimming pared 6 bases from V and 5 bases from J, leaving 22 bases between.

The chain recombines TRBV15 with TRBJ2-7, with 11 bases aligning to TRBD1. Germline lookup yields CDR1 LNHNV and CDR2 YYDKDF (reference sequence). V trimming: 5 bases; J trimming: 6 bases; junction bases outside the gene matches: 9. The CDR3 is 15 residues long. The CDR3 nucleotides read TGTGCCACCAGCGGAGGGACAGGGGGTCTATCCGAGCAGTACTTC. The encoded protein is CATSGGTGGLSEQYF.

The gene calls are TRBV11-3 and TRBJ2-1; either TRBD1 or TRBD2 may supply D (6 bases each). Germline assignment: CDR1 SGHNT and CDR2 YENEEA. Between the trimmed V and J ends, which lost 1 base and 6 bases, there was a span of 10 bases. The CDR3 sequence is 14 residues long. In DNA, the CDR3 is TGTGCCAGCAGCTTAGGAAGGGGGGTCAATGAGCAGTTCTTC. It encodes CASSLGRGVNEQFF.

The V and J genes are TRBV2 and TRBJ1-2, with D uncertain. CDR3 length: 13 amino acids. CDR1 is SNHLY, CDR2 FYNNEI, per germline. V gave up 1 base and J gave up 5 bases, with 8 bases separating them. The CDR3: CASSEDRAYGYTF. CDR3 nucleotides: TGTGCCAGCAGTGAAGACAGAGCGTATGGCTACACCTTC.

The rearrangement links TRBV27 to TRBJ2-7; TRBD1 matches at 9 bases. Germline trimming cut 9 bases from V and 5 bases from J; bases unmatched to any gene: 17. From germline, CDR1 is MNHEY and CDR2 SMNVEV (reference sequence). The CDR3 contains 16 residues. The CDR3 is CASKIMGRQGVDEQYF. In DNA, the CDR3 is TGTGCCAGTAAAATTATGGGGAGACAGGGGGTGGACGAGCAGTACTTC.

This chain uses TRBV5-1 with TRBJ2-1, with 9 bases matching TRBD1. CDR1 is SGHRS, CDR2 YFSETQ, per germline. The V gene end was trimmed by 4 bases and the J gene end by 2 bases; junction bases not matched to a gene: 4. This CDR3 spans 15 amino acids. CDR3 sequence: CASSRTGETYNEQFF. For the CDR3, the DNA is TGCGCCAGCAGCCGGACAGGGGAAACCTACAATGAGCAGTTCTTC.

The chain's CDR3 is CASSETGEAEAFF. Here the CDR3 DNA reads TGTGCCAGCAGCGAAACGGGGGAGGCTGAAGCTTTCTTT. The genes are TRBV5-5 and TRBJ1-1, with D possibly being TRBD1 (5 bases). Per germline, CDR1 SGHKS and CDR2 YYEKEE (reference sequence). The CDR3 is 13 amino acids. V dropped 4 bases and J dropped 6 bases, with 13 bases sitting between them.

This clone was counted a single time. The chain recombines TRBV5-4 with TRBJ2-1; D might be TRBD1 (5 bases). Trimming left V 0 bases short and J 4 bases short, with 11 bases between. There are 15 residues in the CDR3. Germline CDR1 reads SGHNT; CDR2 reads YYREEE (reference sequence). This CDR3 reads CASSLGLGRYNEQFF. CDR3 nucleotide sequence: TGTGCCAGCAGCTTGGGGCTGGGGCGATACAATGAGCAGTTCTTC.

Worth noting for this clone: At one boundary the junction diverges from the germline segment, which might be a read error. J is TRBJ1-3 and V is TRBV6-9, with a weak D call TRBD1 (5 bases). This CDR3 spans 14 amino acids. The V gene's germline CDR1 is MNHGY and CDR2 SVAAGI. CDR3 coding DNA: TGTGCCAGCAGTTCGGGACCCCTGGGAAGCACCATATATTTT. Amino acids: CASSSGPLGSTIYF.

This chain connects TRBV5-1 to TRBJ2-3; D is unresolved. V lost 0 bases to trimming and J lost 4 bases, with 9 bases between them. Germline-derived CDR1 and CDR2 are SGHRS and YFSETQ. CDR3 length: 14 residues. The CDR3 reads CASSLGKPADTQYF. For the CDR3, the DNA is TGCGCCAGCAGCTTGGGAAAACCCGCAGATACGCAGTATTTT.

The chain employs TRBV6-1 and TRBJ1-2; 9 bases match TRBD1. The germline CDR1 and CDR2 sequences are MNHNS and SASEGT. The V gene end was trimmed by 3 bases and the J gene end by 3 bases; junction bases not matched to a gene: 8. The CDR3 sequence is 16 residues long. CDR3 in DNA: TGTGCCAGCAGTGAGAATTACAGGGGGCCCTACTATGGCTACACCTTC. Protein product: CASSENYRGPYYGYTF.

This clone was counted between two and nine times. The chain carries TRBV5-6 and TRBJ1-2, with D unresolved. V shed 9 bases and J shed 4 bases, with 16 bases lying between them. The CDR3 spans 13 residues. Per the germline V gene, CDR1 is SGHDT and CDR2 is YYEEEE. The CDR3 DNA sequence: TGTGCCACACTATGGCCGATAAGCTATGGCTACACCTTC. Encoded protein: CATLWPISYGYTF.

The chain carries TRBV19 and TRBJ2-1; 9 bases are shared with TRBD1. The germline CDR1 and CDR2 sequences are LNHDA and SQIVND (reference sequence). V gave up 4 bases and J gave up 10 bases; unmatched junction bases: 8. This CDR3 has 14 residues. CDR3 residues: CASSSHRGPVEQFF. CDR3 DNA sequence: TGTGCCAGTAGTAGTCACAGGGGGCCGGTGGAGCAGTTCTTC.

The V gene is TRBV4-1, the J gene TRBJ2-7; 7 positions agree with TRBD2. The junction had 15 bases not matched to a gene; V was cut back by 3 bases and J by 7 bases. This CDR3 comprises 16 residues. CDR1 MGHRA and CDR2 YSYEKL come from the germline V gene. CDR3 amino acids: CASSHTGMAGVGEQYF. In DNA, the CDR3 is TGCGCCAGCAGCCATACGGGCATGGCGGGGGTCGGGGAGCAGTACTTC.